A selection of T cell receptor beta chains follows, all from one sample in a study of T cell repertoires in cytomegalovirus infection. Via MiXCR, TCRdb re-called the reads, giving one row per CDR3 protein. The top ten hold roughly 15% of the sample, which has fewer than 550,000 distinct CDR3 sequences, approximately 33% seen once. The sequencing input was PBMCs. The source of these receptors is a human donor in good health (CMV status not recorded). Some clones in this sample may be carry-over from other donors' samples. Both conserved end residues are part of each CDR3. D genes are given only for firm matches. Expanded clones are given a class, and other clones once, few, many or no size at all.

cdr3_nt: TGTGCCAGCAGGAACACCGTCAACACTGAAGCTTTCTTT
cdr3_aa: CASRNTVNTEAFF
d_call: NA
j_call: TRBJ1-1
clone_size: few
v_call: TRBV6-1

cdr3_nt: TGTGCCACCATTACCTACGAGCAGTACTTC
cdr3_aa: CATITYEQYF
d_call: NA
j_call: TRBJ2-7
clone_size: NA
v_call: TRBV24-1

cdr3_nt: TGTGCCAGTAGTATAACAGGGGGCGATCAGCCCCAGCATTTT
cdr3_aa: CASSITGGDQPQHF
d_call: TRBD1
j_call: TRBJ1-5
clone_size: NA
v_call: TRBV19

cdr3_nt: TGTGCCAGCAGTCACATGGGAGATTACGAGCAGTACTTC
cdr3_aa: CASSHMGDYEQYF
d_call: NA
j_call: TRBJ2-7
clone_size: NA
v_call: TRBV11-1

cdr3_nt: TGTGCCAGTAGTATAGATGTGGAGTCACCCCTCCACTTT
cdr3_aa: CASSIDVESPLHF
d_call: NA
j_call: TRBJ1-6
clone_size: few
v_call: TRBV19

cdr3_nt: TGTGCCAGCAGCAAAACAGGGTCCATGAGGCTCTCTGAAGCTTTCTTT
cdr3_aa: CASSKTGSMRLSEAFF
d_call: NA
j_call: TRBJ1-1
clone_size: NA
v_call: TRBV11-2

cdr3_nt: TGTGCCAGCAGTGAACTAACAACAGGGGTCCGCAATCAGCCCCAGCATTTT
cdr3_aa: CASSELTTGVRNQPQHF
d_call: TRBD1
j_call: TRBJ1-5
clone_size: few
v_call: TRBV6-1

cdr3_nt: TGTGCCAGCAGTGAATGGAATCAGCCCCAGCATTTT
cdr3_aa: CASSEWNQPQHF
d_call: NA
j_call: TRBJ1-5
clone_size: few
v_call: TRBV25-1

cdr3_nt: TGTGCCAGTAGTCCACAGGGCCTTAGCAATCAGCCCCAGCATTTT
cdr3_aa: CASSPQGLSNQPQHF
d_call: NA
j_call: TRBJ1-5
clone_size: few
v_call: TRBV19

cdr3_nt: TGTGCCAGCAGTTACAAGCGGGGCTCGACGGATACGCAGTATTTT
cdr3_aa: CASSYKRGSTDTQYF
d_call: TRBD2
j_call: TRBJ2-3
clone_size: NA
v_call: TRBV11-2

cdr3_nt: TGTGCCATCAGTGTTGACAGGGGGCAGACCGGGGAGCTGTTTTTT
cdr3_aa: CAISVDRGQTGELFF
d_call: TRBD1
j_call: TRBJ2-2
clone_size: NA
v_call: TRBV10-3

cdr3_nt: TGCGCCAGCAGCTCATTTACAGGAGGGCAGACTGAAGCTTTCTTT
cdr3_aa: CASSSFTGGQTEAFF
d_call: NA
j_call: TRBJ1-1
clone_size: NA
v_call: TRBV5-1

cdr3_nt: TGCGCCAGCATCCGGGACAGAAATAATTCACCCCTCCACTTT
cdr3_aa: CASIRDRNNSPLHF
d_call: TRBD1
j_call: TRBJ1-6
clone_size: NA
v_call: TRBV10-1

cdr3_nt: TGTGCCAGCAGCTCAAGCGGGGGCTTAGGCGAGACCCAGTACTTC
cdr3_aa: CASSSSGGLGETQYF
d_call: TRBD2
j_call: TRBJ2-5
clone_size: NA
v_call: TRBV5-3

cdr3_nt: TGTGCCAGCAGTGAAGCGCGGCGGATGAACACTGAAGCTTTCTTT
cdr3_aa: CASSEARRMNTEAFF
d_call: NA
j_call: TRBJ1-1
clone_size: NA
v_call: TRBV6-1

cdr3_nt: TGTGCCAGCAGCTCTCGGCCGGGGGCTAGCACAGATACGCAGTATTTT
cdr3_aa: CASSSRPGASTDTQYF
d_call: NA
j_call: TRBJ2-3
clone_size: few
v_call: TRBV7-9

cdr3_nt: TGTGCCTGGAGTATGGGTCAGTCTGCGAACACTGAAGCTTTCTTT
cdr3_aa: CAWSMGQSANTEAFF
d_call: NA
j_call: TRBJ1-1
clone_size: few
v_call: TRBV30